The subject of this entry is one T cell receptor (beta chain). Its antigen is undetermined. This sample is part of a study of cytomegalovirus exposure and HLA in healthy donors. The PCR used 60 Vbeta and 13 Jbeta primers. Generated by immunoSEQ multiplex PCR, the TCRdb table keeps only in-frame clones and is missing some. The top ten hold 0.71% of the sample, which has roughly 200,000 clones, 75% to 90% seen once. Broader study findings: Per a later analysis, about 17,000 TCR beta sequences showed association with HLA alleles at 0.05 false discovery rate. The later analysis indicated that the majority of CMV-associated TCR beta chains appeared HLA-restricted. It was assumed in the presence/absence analyses that sequencing depth was roughly uniform across donors. Specific recognition of CMV antigens was confirmed in vitro for three chains (all CMV-associated).

The CDR3 has 14 amino acids. Germline V gene data show CDR1 as SGDLS and CDR2 as YYNGEE. V lost 3 bases, J lost 7 bases, and 16 bases lay in between. Source material: PBMCs. The clonotype was recovered from a boy aged 2 to 10 in good health and CMV-seronegative. This chain links TRBV9 with TRBJ1-1; D perhaps matches TRBD1 (5 bases). The CDR3 bases are TGTGCCAGCAGCGCCTCTGGGGAGGGGAGTGAAGCTTTCTTT. Its translation is CASSASGEGSEAFF.